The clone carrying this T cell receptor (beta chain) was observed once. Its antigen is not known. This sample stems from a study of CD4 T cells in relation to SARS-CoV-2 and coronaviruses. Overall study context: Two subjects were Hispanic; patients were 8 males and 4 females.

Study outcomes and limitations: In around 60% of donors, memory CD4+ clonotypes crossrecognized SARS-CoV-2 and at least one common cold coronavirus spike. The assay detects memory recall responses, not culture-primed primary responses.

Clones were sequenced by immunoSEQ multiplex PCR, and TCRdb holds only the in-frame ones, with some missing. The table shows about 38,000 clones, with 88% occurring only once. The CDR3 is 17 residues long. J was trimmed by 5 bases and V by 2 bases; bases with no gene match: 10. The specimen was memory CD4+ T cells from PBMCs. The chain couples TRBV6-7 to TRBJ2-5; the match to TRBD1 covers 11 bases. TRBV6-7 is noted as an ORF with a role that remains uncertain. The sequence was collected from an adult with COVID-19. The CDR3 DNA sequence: TGTGCCAGCAGTTACCCGAGTCGGGACAGGGGGTGGGAGACCCAGTACTTC. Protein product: CASSYPSRDRGWETQYF.